These 17 T cell receptor beta chains were sequenced from one sample in a study of blood T cell repertoires in COVID-19. Sequencing was performed with immunoSEQ multiplex PCR; in TCRdb, only in-frame clones are kept and a portion is missing. This table has approximately 140,000 clones, about four fifths appearing once. Sequenced input: peripheral blood. These receptors all come from a man between 65 and 80 years old with acute or convalescent COVID-19.

CDR3 DNA sequence: TGTGCCAGCAGGGGGGGAGGAGAGACCCAGTACTTC. It translates to CASRGGGETQYF. This sequence joins TRBV7-9 and TRBJ2-5; maybe TRBD2 (6 bases). Germline values: CDR1 SEHNR, CDR2 FQNEAQ (reference sequence). The ends were cut back, 6 bases at V and 4 bases at J, with 9 bases in the middle. CDR3 length: 12 residues.

The V gene is TRBV6-1, the J gene TRBJ2-3, with D perhaps matching TRBD1 (6 bases). There are 15 residues in the CDR3. Trimming stripped 2 bases from V and 0 bases from J, with 9 bases between. The V gene's germline CDR1 is MNHNS and CDR2 SASEGT. As DNA, the CDR3 is TGTGCCAGCAGTGAATCTGGGACAAGCACAGATACGCAGTATTTT. It specifies CASSESGTSTDTQYF.

This chain uses TRBV28 with TRBJ2-3; maybe TRBD1 (5 bases). The CDR3 covers 15 residues. Germline-derived CDR1 and CDR2 are MDHEN and SYDVKM. The ends were cut back, 3 bases at V and 4 bases at J, with 14 bases in the middle. In DNA, the CDR3 is TGTGCCAGCAGTTTTACAGGTAGCCAGGCAGATACGCAGTATTTT. This gives the protein CASSFTGSQADTQYF.

The chain uses TRBV10-3 and TRBJ2-1, with 7 bases lining up with TRBD1. V was pared by 4 bases and J by 11 bases, with 5 bases of the junction left unmatched. The CDR3 has 12 residues. Germline lookup yields CDR1 ENHRY and CDR2 SYGVKD. This CDR3 reads CAISGQGVQQFF. CDR3 DNA: TGTGCCATCAGTGGGCAGGGGGTTCAGCAGTTCTTC.

In its sample, this clone was seen a few times. Other nucleotide sequences in the sample specify the same CDR3. This chain uses TRBV6-5 with TRBJ2-2; TRBD2 is a possible D gene (6 bases). V gave up 2 bases and J gave up 5 bases, with 12 bases separating them. Per germline, CDR1 MNHEY and CDR2 SVGAGI. The CDR3 totals 15 residues. CDR3 bases: TGTGCCAGCAGTTACGGCAGGGCGGGGACCGGGGAGCTGTTTTTT. As protein: CASSYGRAGTGELFF.

CDR3 sequence: CASSGRGSVSNEKLFF. CDR3 coding DNA: TGTGCCAGCAGTGGCCGAGGTAGTGTGTCTAATGAAAAACTGTTTTTT. The rearrangement links TRBV6-1 to TRBJ1-4; no firm D call. The CDR3 sequence is 16 residues long. In germline, CDR1 is MNHNS, CDR2 SASEGT. V was shortened by 4 bases and J by 3 bases, with 15 bases between the two germline ends.

The V and J genes are TRBV6-6 and TRBJ1-1; D is undetermined. The V gene's germline CDR1 is MNHNY and CDR2 SVGAGI (reference sequence). This CDR3 has 15 amino acids. Trimming removed 3 bases at V and 8 bases at J, with 19 bases between. As DNA, the CDR3 is TGTGCCAGCAGTTATAGTCTGCAGAGAGGCTTCGAAGCTTTCTTT. Translation: CASSYSLQRGFEAFF.

The CDR3 nucleotides read TGTGCCAGCAGCCTAGGCGTGGAGACCCAGTACTTC. Protein sequence: CASSLGVETQYF. The V call is TRBV12-3 or TRBV12-4, the J call TRBJ2-5; D gene unclear. The length of the CDR3 is 12 residues. Deletions cut 6 bases from V and 5 bases from J, with 10 bases between.

This chain uses TRBV3-1 (or the pseudogene TRBV3-2) with TRBJ1-1; D is unclear. Germline CDR1 LGHDT, CDR2 YNNKEL (reference sequence). This CDR3 region has 15 residues. Trimming pared 3 bases from V and 4 bases from J, leaving 15 bases between. The CDR3: CASSQMATVGTEAFF. The CDR3 nucleotides are TGTGCCAGCAGCCAGATGGCCACAGTGGGCACTGAAGCTTTCTTT.

This clone was seen a few times. The chain is built from TRBV25-1 and TRBJ1-6; TRBD1 aligns across 9 bases. Germline V CDR1 and CDR2: MGHDK, SYGVNS. There are 15 residues in the CDR3. V shed 6 bases and J 9 bases; nucleotides not matched to a gene: 9. The CDR3 region has the DNA TGTGCCAGCAGCCCTGGACAGGGGTTTGGTTCACCCCTCCACTTT. It specifies CASSPGQGFGSPLHF. Based on the CDR3 plus reference TRBV25-1 and TRBJ1-6, the full variable domain is EADIYQTPRYLVIGTGKKITLECSQTMGHDKMYWYQQDPGMELHLIHYSYGVNSTEKGDLSSESTVSRIRTEHFPLTLESARPSHTSQYLCASSPGQGFGSPLHFGNGTRLTVT.

This chain uses TRBV4-1 with TRBJ2-7; 11 bases are shared with TRBD2. The germline V gene has CDR1 MGHRA and CDR2 YSYEKL. The CDR3 spans 14 residues. Losses at the gene ends were 6 bases for V and 2 bases for J; bases not matched to a gene: 3. The CDR3 sequence: CASSPTSGAYEQYF. The CDR3 nucleotides read TGCGCCAGCAGTCCGACTAGCGGGGCCTACGAGCAGTACTTC.

The CDR3 region is CASSPVGGVQPQHF. The CDR3 DNA is TGTGCCAGCAGCCCTGTGGGGGGTGTCCAGCCCCAGCATTTT. This chain uses TRBV28 with TRBJ1-5, with D perhaps matching TRBD1 (5 bases). Germline V lookup: CDR1 MDHEN, CDR2 SYDVKM. Trimming took off 6 bases at V and 7 bases at J, with 16 bases between the two ends. The CDR3 consists of 14 residues.

The chain is built from TRBV4-2 and TRBJ2-3; the D gene is possibly TRBD2 (5 bases). The CDR3 spans 20 residues. CDR1 and CDR2 from the germline V gene are LGHNA and YNFKEQ. The V and J ends lost 0 bases and 4 bases respectively, with 26 bases between them. The CDR3 DNA reads as TGTGCCAGCAGCCAAGACTCTCCATACCTGGCGGGTTCGTCTTCAGATACGCAGTATTTT. Translating gives CASSQDSPYLAGSSSDTQYF.

The table lists this clone with many counts. This sequence joins TRBV14 and TRBJ2-3; the D gene is possibly TRBD2 (5 bases). Trimming stripped 4 bases from V and 2 bases from J, with 13 bases between. This CDR3 has 15 amino acids. In germline, CDR1 is SGHDN, CDR2 FVKESK. The CDR3 DNA reads as TGTGCCAGCAGCCGCCGGCGGGTTTACACAGATACGCAGTATTTT. It translates to CASSRRRVYTDTQYF.

The rearrangement links TRBV9 to TRBJ2-7, with TRBD1 as a possible D gene (6 bases). This CDR3 contains 15 residues. Trimming removed 0 bases from V and 0 bases from J, with 10 bases in between. Germline V gene lookup returns CDR1 SGDLS and CDR2 YYNGEE. In DNA form, the CDR3 reads TGTGCCAGCAGCGTAGGTGAAGGGGGCTCCTACGAGCAGTACTTC. Translated, it gives CASSVGEGGSYEQYF.

The gene calls are TRBV9 and TRBJ1-3; perhaps TRBD1 as D (6 bases). Germline V gene lookup returns CDR1 SGDLS and CDR2 YYNGEE. The V end lost 0 bases, the J end lost 0 bases, and 16 bases lay between the germline ends. This CDR3 has 18 amino acids. The CDR3 loop reads CASSVAGQLNPSGNTIYF. The CDR3 nucleotides read TGTGCCAGCAGCGTAGCCGGACAGCTTAACCCCTCTGGAAACACCATATATTTT.

This sequence joins TRBV24-1 and TRBJ2-7, with 8 bases that match TRBD2. The CDR3 is made up of 15 amino acids. Losses at the gene ends were 3 bases for V and 5 bases for J; bases not matched to a gene: 8. Germline lookup yields CDR1 KGHDR and CDR2 SFDVKD. CDR3 residues: CATSDPGTSFNEQYF. CDR3 in DNA: TGTGCCACCAGTGATCCCGGGACTAGTTTTAACGAGCAGTACTTC.